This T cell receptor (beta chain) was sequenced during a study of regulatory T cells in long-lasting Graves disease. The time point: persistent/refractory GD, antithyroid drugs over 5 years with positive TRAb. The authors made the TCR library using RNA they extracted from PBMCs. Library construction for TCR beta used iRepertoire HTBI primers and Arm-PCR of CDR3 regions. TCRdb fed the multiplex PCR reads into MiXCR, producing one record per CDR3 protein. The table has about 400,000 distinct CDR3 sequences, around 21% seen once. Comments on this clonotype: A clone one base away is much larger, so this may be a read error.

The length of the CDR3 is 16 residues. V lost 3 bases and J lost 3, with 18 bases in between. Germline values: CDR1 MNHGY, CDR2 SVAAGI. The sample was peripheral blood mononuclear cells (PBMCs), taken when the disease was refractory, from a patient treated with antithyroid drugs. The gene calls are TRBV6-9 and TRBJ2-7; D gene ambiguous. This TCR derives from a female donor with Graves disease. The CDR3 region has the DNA TGTGCCAGCAGTTACTCCAACGCTCTAATCAACTACGAGCAGTACTTC. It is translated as CASSYSNALINYEQYF.